These 25 T cell receptor beta chains came from one sample sequenced in a study of T cell changes during pregnancy in multiple sclerosis. Assay: immunoSEQ multiplex PCR; the TCRdb copy retains only in-frame clones and omits some. The sample records roughly 40,000 clones, over 85% being singletons. The sequencing here drew on peripheral blood, taken before pregnancy. These receptors all come from a female donor with multiple sclerosis, enrolled in a pregnancy study.

As concerns this clone: The junction departs from the called germline gene at one end, perhaps through a read error. The V call is TRBV7-7, the J call TRBJ1-1; perhaps TRBD1 as D (6 bases). The length of the CDR3 is 14 residues. Germline V gives CDR1 SSHAT, CDR2 FNYEAQ (reference sequence). CDR3 amino acids: CASSPGAGMAEAFF. The CDR3 DNA reads as TGTGCTAGCAGCCCAGGGGCAGGGATGGCTGAAGCTTTCTTT. Drawing the rest from reference TRBV7-7 and TRBJ1-1, the complete variable domain is GAGVSQSPRYKVTKRGQDVTLRCDPISSHATLYWYQQALGQGPEFLTYFNYEAQPDKSGLPSDRFSAERPEGSISTLTIQRTEQRDSAMYRCASSPGAGMAEAFFGQGTRLTVV.

This clone was seen a single time. The chain carries TRBV7-9 and TRBJ2-7; D perhaps matches TRBD1 (6 bases). Germline V gene sequence: CDR1 SEHNR, CDR2 FQNEAQ (reference sequence). V was cut by 8 bases and J by 6 bases, with 14 bases left in between. CDR3 length equals 12 residues. For the CDR3, the DNA is TGTGCCAGCCGAAAGGGGGACCGCGAGCAGTACTTC. It encodes CASRKGDREQYF.

The rearrangement uses TRBV6-6 and TRBJ2-7; the match to TRBD1 covers 7 bases. The CDR3 runs to 12 residues. The J segment lost 4 bases and the V segment lost 6 bases, leaving 3 bases of the junction unmatched. Germline V gene lookup returns CDR1 MNHNY and CDR2 SVGAGI (reference sequence). CDR3 loop: CASSPQGYEQYF. In nucleotides, the CDR3 is TGTGCCAGCAGCCCACAGGGGTACGAGCAGTACTTC.

The V and J genes are TRBV6-1 and TRBJ2-7; TRBD2 matches 11 bases. The V gene's germline CDR1 is MNHNS and CDR2 SASEGT. The CDR3 spans 21 residues. The V gene end was trimmed by 2 bases and the J gene end by 6 bases; junction bases not matched to a gene: 24. The CDR3 DNA reads as TGTGCCAGCAGTGAAACCATGGGACAGTTGCTAGCGGGAGGACCCTGGGCCGAGCAGTACTTC. This codes for CASSETMGQLLAGGPWAEQYF.

The J gene is TRBJ2-2, the V gene TRBV5-1; 7 bases are a match to TRBD1. CDR3 length: 15 amino acids. Germline V lookup: CDR1 SGHRS, CDR2 YFSETQ. The V and J ends lost 5 bases and 1 base, in that order; junction bases with no gene match: 5. The CDR3 DNA reads as TGCGCCAGCAGAGGGACAGCGTTGAACACCGGGGAGCTGTTTTTT. This gives the protein CASRGTALNTGELFF.

The rearrangement uses TRBV6-4 and TRBJ2-3; 10 bases are shared with TRBD2. The CDR3 extends over 15 amino acids. J was trimmed by 5 bases and V by 6 bases; bases with no gene match: 8. Germline V gene lookup returns CDR1 MRHNA and CDR2 SNTAGT. CDR3 in DNA: TGTGCCAGCAGCCCAGTAGCGGGGGGCGGAGATACGCAGTATTTT. Translated: CASSPVAGGGDTQYF.

For the CDR3, the DNA is TGTGCCAGCAGTATTCTAGCGGGGGAGCAGTACTTC. This sequence encodes CASSILAGEQYF. J is TRBJ2-7 and V is TRBV6-6, with TRBD2 matching over 9 bases. From germline, CDR1 is MNHNY and CDR2 SVGAGI (reference sequence). With V trimmed by 5 bases and J by 7 bases, 3 bases remained unmatched. The CDR3 sequence is 12 residues long.

The genes are TRBV10-3 and TRBJ2-5; 8 nucleotides match TRBD2. Looked up from germline, CDR1 is ENHRY and CDR2 is SYGVKD. The CDR3 totals 14 residues. J was trimmed by 5 bases and V by 6 bases; bases with no gene match: 8. The CDR3 DNA follows: TGTGCCATCAGCGAACGAGGGACTAGGGAGACCCAGTACTTC. Protein sequence: CAISERGTRETQYF.

The chain joins TRBV30 to TRBJ2-7, with a possible D match to TRBD2 (6 bases). The V gene's germline CDR1 is GTSNPN and CDR2 SVGIG (reference sequence). The CDR3 spans 11 residues. V lost 5 bases to trimming and J lost 7 bases, with 12 bases between them. The CDR3, as DNA: TGTGCCTGGGGCCTAGCGAGGGAGCAGTACTTC. It is translated as CAWGLAREQYF. The complete variable domain, with remaining parts taken from reference TRBV30 and TRBJ2-7, reads SQTIHQWPATLVQPVGSPLSLECTVEGTSNPNLYWYRQAAGRGLQLLFYSVGIGQISSEVPQNLSASRPQDRQFILSSKKLLLSDSGFYLCAWGLAREQYFGPGTRLTVT.

The V gene is TRBV10-3, the J gene TRBJ2-7; 14 nucleotides agree with TRBD2. V lost 5 bases, J lost 0 bases, and 3 bases stayed unmatched. The CDR3 sequence is 16 residues long. The germline V gene encodes CDR1 ENHRY and CDR2 SYGVKD. The CDR3 loop is CAISIGLAGGSYEQYF. Written as DNA, the CDR3 is TGTGCCATCAGTATAGGACTAGCGGGAGGCTCCTACGAGCAGTACTTC.

The chain employs TRBV2 and TRBJ2-1, with a weak D call TRBD1 (6 bases). Per germline, CDR1 SNHLY and CDR2 FYNNEI. CDR3 length: 14 amino acids. Between the trimmed V and J ends, which lost 6 bases and 6 bases, there was a span of 15 bases. DNA of the CDR3: TGTGCCAGCAGCCCCGGGCCCAGGGGCAATGAGCAGTTCTTC. Its protein product is CASSPGPRGNEQFF.

The rearrangement links TRBV27 to TRBJ2-7, with a weak D call TRBD2 (5 bases). This CDR3 has 14 amino acids. Trimming removed 6 bases at V and 0 bases at J, with 12 bases between. The germline V gene encodes CDR1 MNHEY and CDR2 SMNVEV (reference sequence). The CDR3 loop reads CASRPGKSSYEQYF. In nucleotides, the CDR3 is TGTGCCAGCAGACCCGGGAAGAGCTCCTACGAGCAGTACTTC.

The chain couples TRBV5-4 to TRBJ2-2, with 8 bases that match TRBD2. CDR3 length: 16 residues. Germline lookup yields CDR1 SGHNT and CDR2 YYREEE (reference sequence). V trimming: 0 bases; J trimming: 0 bases; junction bases outside the gene matches: 1. CDR3 residues: CASSLAGLANTGELFF. In nucleotides, the CDR3 is TGTGCCAGCAGCTTGGCGGGACTAGCGAACACCGGGGAGCTGTTTTTT.

The genes are TRBV18 and TRBJ2-7, with TRBD2 identical over 8 bases. Germline V gene sequence: CDR1 KGHSH, CDR2 LQKENI. Losses at the gene ends were 6 bases for V and 0 bases for J; bases not matched to a gene: 10. The CDR3 loop spans 16 amino acids. CDR3 nucleotides: TGTGCCAGCTCCCTTATTGGGACTAGTACCTCCTACGAGCAGTACTTC. Translation: CASSLIGTSTSYEQYF. The full variable domain, in which reference TRBV18 and TRBJ2-7 provide the parts outside the CDR3, is NAGVMQNPRHLVRRRGQEARLRCSPMKGHSHVYWYRQLPEEGLKFMVYLQKENIIDESGMPKERFSAEFPKEGPSILRIQQVVRGDSAAYFCASSLIGTSTSYEQYFGPGTRLTVT.

The V gene is TRBV9, the J gene TRBJ1-6; D possibly corresponds to TRBD1 (6 bases). The CDR3 consists of 14 residues. Per germline, CDR1 SGDLS and CDR2 YYNGEE. V lost 3 bases, J lost 7 bases, and 11 bases lay in between. CDR3 loop: CASSAGAGNSPLHF. The DNA of the CDR3 is TGTGCCAGCAGCGCAGGGGCAGGGAATTCACCCCTCCACTTT.

The rearrangement links TRBV19 to TRBJ2-2; possible D gene TRBD2, 5 bases. Germline V gene sequence: CDR1 LNHDA, CDR2 SQIVND (reference sequence). With 6 bases removed from V and 6 bases from J, the gap between germline ends came to 11 bases. The CDR3 covers 13 residues. The CDR3 loop is CASRAEGPGELFF. The DNA for the CDR3 is TGTGCCAGTAGAGCGGAAGGGCCCGGGGAGCTGTTTTTT.

V gene TRBV7-2 combines with J gene TRBJ2-7; a weak D match, TRBD1 (6 bases). The germline V gene encodes CDR1 SGHTA and CDR2 FQGNSA. V dropped 1 base and J dropped 7 bases, with 20 bases sitting between them. The CDR3 sequence is 16 residues long. The CDR3 region has the DNA TGTGCCAGCAGCTTAGAACTTGGGGGCCCTCAAGGGGAGCAGTACTTC. This codes for CASSLELGGPQGEQYF.

There are a few counts of this clone. The J gene is TRBJ1-2, the V gene TRBV5-5, with 8 bases matching TRBD1. This CDR3 comprises 14 residues. Germline CDR1 and CDR2: SGHKS and YYEKEE (reference sequence). Trimming at V came to 3 bases and at J to 8 bases, leaving 9 bases not matched to a gene. DNA of the CDR3: TGTGCCAGCAGCTCGCAGGGGGCGACGTCCGGCTACACCTTC. It is translated as CASSSQGATSGYTF.

The chain carries TRBV5-1 and TRBJ2-7, with D hard to call. CDR3 length: 14 residues. CDR1 SGHRS and CDR2 YFSETQ come from the germline V gene. The V end lost 3 bases, the J end lost 4 bases, and 14 bases lay between the germline ends. CDR3 sequence (DNA): TGCGCCAGCAGCTCCCTCCCTGACTCTTACGAGCAGTACTTC. Translated: CASSSLPDSYEQYF. Full variable domain (remainder filled in from reference TRBV5-1 and TRBJ2-7): KAGVTQTPRYLIKTRGQQVTLSCSPISGHRSVSWYQQTPGQGLQFLFEYFSETQRNKGNFPGRFSGRQFSNSRSEMNVSTLELGDSALYLCASSSLPDSYEQYFGPGTRLTVT.

V is TRBV10-3 and J is TRBJ2-3; TRBD2 matches 7 bases. The length of the CDR3 is 13 residues. Trimming at V came to 6 bases and at J to 6 bases, leaving 6 bases not matched to a gene. Germline V gene sequence: CDR1 ENHRY, CDR2 SYGVKD. CDR3 bases: TGTGCCATCAGCCGGGACTACATGGATACGCAGTATTTT. This gives the protein CAISRDYMDTQYF.

This clone has just one count. The chain has TRBV27 and TRBJ1-2; D is unclear. The CDR3 spans 14 residues. V was pared by 2 bases and J by 8 bases, with 15 bases between. Germline CDR1 MNHEY, CDR2 SMNVEV (reference sequence). The CDR3 reads CASSLNRAEGGYTF. The CDR3, as DNA: TGTGCCAGCAGTTTAAATCGGGCCGAGGGAGGCTACACCTTC.

Notes on this clone: Other nucleotide sequences in the sample specify the same CDR3. The J gene is TRBJ2-3, the V gene TRBV18, with 8 nucleotides matching TRBD1. The V gene end was trimmed by 3 bases and the J gene end by 1 base; junction bases not matched to a gene: 3. Per the germline V gene, CDR1 is KGHSH and CDR2 is LQKENI. The CDR3 spans 15 residues. CDR3 in amino acids: CASSPGQVGTDTQYF. CDR3 DNA: TGTGCCAGCTCACCGGGACAGGTTGGCACAGATACGCAGTATTTT.

The chain links TRBV4-3 to TRBJ2-1, with TRBD2 matching 9 bases. Trimming took 1 base from V and 4 from J; bases not matched to a gene: 11. The length of the CDR3 is 18 residues. Germline values: CDR1 LGHNA, CDR2 YSLEER. CDR3 nucleotides: TGCGCCAGCAGCCAAGGTTTAAGGGCGGGAGGGGGGTACAATGAGCAGTTCTTC. As protein: CASSQGLRAGGGYNEQFF.

This clone is a singleton in its sample. V is TRBV11-2 and J is TRBJ2-1, with 7 bases matching TRBD2. The CDR3 runs 15 residues. Germline V gives CDR1 SGHAT, CDR2 FQNNGV. Trimming took 5 bases from V and 4 from J; bases not matched to a gene: 8. CDR3 bases: TGTGCCAGCAGCGTTAGCGGGTCGGCTTACAATGAGCAGTTCTTC. Translation gives CASSVSGSAYNEQFF.

The V gene is TRBV19, the J gene TRBJ1-5, with D possibly being TRBD1 (5 bases). Germline values: CDR1 LNHDA, CDR2 SQIVND (reference sequence). The CDR3 runs 15 residues. V was trimmed by 3 bases and J by 2 bases, leaving 11 bases between them. The CDR3 DNA is TGTGCCAGTAGTATCGGGGGAGATGGCAATCAGCCCCAGCATTTT. Translation: CASSIGGDGNQPQHF.